This T cell receptor beta chain was retrieved from a study of T cell responses to AZD1222 COVID-19 vaccine (dated by TCRdb to the early 2020s). General notes on the study: A total of just over 230 trial participants underwent TCR sequencing, of whom 200 to 220 had received two doses of AZD1222 and about 26 had received two doses of the MenACWY control vaccine. Enrollment into the trials was organized by age into subgroups of 18-55, 56-69 and 70-plus years, and those subgroups contained roughly 160, 29 and 62 TCR-sequenced participants, respectively.

The CDR3 regions of human TCRbeta chains were subjected to immunosequencing. On the authors' methods: Repertoire TCRs were matched against a reference library of SARS-CoV-2-specific TCRs generated with the MIRA antigen-specificity platform. Breadth meant the fraction of unique TCRs that were SARS-CoV-2-associated, whereas depth meant the fraction of total T cells that were SARS-CoV-2-associated. Using the MIRA data, each spike-specific TCR was mapped to the spike region that the TCR reacts to and placed in a CD4 or CD8 class. Log10-transformed breadth and depth values were compared by one-way ANOVA with Sidak's multiple comparisons tests. As stored in TCRdb, this immuneACCESS dataset retains in-frame rearrangements with V and J assigned. A fraction of the clones does not appear; measured against another copy, unresolved V genes explain less than half of the discrepancy, and the remainder lacks a known reason. The DNA was the basis for D and trimming; V, J and clone size are from that table. In all, the sample holds approximately 110,000 clones, and 92% of those were seen once. Jointly, the top ten make up 7.9% of the sample.

CDR1 is given as MNHEY and CDR2 as SVGEGT, both from the germline V gene. The CDR3 spans 15 residues, from the cysteine through the phenylalanine. Just CDR3 DNA is preserved here, 45 bases in frame from base 1. V is cut by 6 bases and J by 8 bases, and the space between the germline ends is 17 bases. General conclusions and limits of the study: Nearly half of unique spike-specific TCRs reportedly recognized epitopes outside regions mutated in the B.1.351 and B.1.1.7 variants. In the small 56-69-year group, the increase in depth fell short of significance, most likely because of low power. Most participants were white British and females outnumbered males, and the authors suggested that clonal diversity may have been underestimated. The vaccine-associated CD4 TCRs covered the entire spike protein, and the dominant responses fell in regions 160-218 and 743-854. Spike-specific TCR breadth and depth rose significantly after two AZD1222 doses compared with day 0 and with MenACWY recipients. Conclusions about previously exposed vaccinees are limited, since just a handful of AZD1222 recipients were seropositive for SARS-CoV-2 at baseline. Because no samples from the day 14 peak response were available, repertoires could be characterized only after the peak T cell response.

In regard to this clone: It has no known antigen specificity. No clone much larger than this one lies a single base away; base qualities are absent.

Read against the paper, the sample's time point label means: about 28 days (+/-7) after the second vaccine dose. AZD1222 recipients whose second dose came at about 4 weeks and those whose second dose came at about 12 weeks were combined into one group, since spike-specific TCR depth and breadth did not differ between the two schedules. The vaccinee samples were drawn from two UK trials, COV001 and COV002, one of which was a single-blind randomized controlled phase 2/3 trial testing AZD1222 (ChAdOx1 nCoV-19) in healthy adults. For TCRbeta chain sequencing, PBMC samples were collected from trial participants at day 0 and at day 28 after the second dose.

Recombination connected TRBV6-2 or TRBV6-3 to TRBJ1-6; the D segment could be TRBD1, given 6 matching bases. The sample here was peripheral blood, taken 28 days after the second AZD1222 dose. This receptor was obtained from an adult who received the AZD1222 COVID-19 vaccine. The sequenced DNA is TGTGCCAGCAGCCCTCCCAACAGGGCCGATTCACCCCTCCACTTT. This gives the protein CASSPPNRADSPLHF.